This T cell receptor (beta chain) was retrieved from a study of CD8 T cells in ankylosing spondylitis. Overall study results and limits: A TCR beta motif of about eight highly homologous variants appeared characteristic of ankylosing spondylitis blood. Disease-linked clones bore a CD8+ phenotype, appearing relatively rarely in peripheral blood. Clones linked to disease were reported to show significant enrichment in matched ankylosing spondylitis synovial fluid.

Using quantitative 5'-RACE with molecular barcodes, the authors made TCR beta libraries. TCRdb used MiXCR to reprocess the 5' RACE reads, holding one entry per CDR3 protein. The sample contains 250,000 to 400,000 distinct CDR3 sequences, roughly 11% of which appear only once. Germline lookup yields CDR1 SGHDT and CDR2 YYEEEE. V was trimmed by 4 bases and J by 8 bases, leaving 12 bases between them. The CDR3 spans 12 residues. This clonotype was observed many times. What it binds is unknown. The sample was blood, either unsorted or a sorted T cell fraction (not recorded which). This sequence was found in a female donor with ankylosing spondylitis or in good health (not recorded which). The rearrangement links TRBV5-6 to TRBJ1-2; TRBD1 is a possible D gene (5 bases). The CDR3 sequence is CASSPQGWGYTF. The CDR3 DNA reads as TGTGCCAGCAGCCCTCAGGGTTGGGGCTACACCTTC.